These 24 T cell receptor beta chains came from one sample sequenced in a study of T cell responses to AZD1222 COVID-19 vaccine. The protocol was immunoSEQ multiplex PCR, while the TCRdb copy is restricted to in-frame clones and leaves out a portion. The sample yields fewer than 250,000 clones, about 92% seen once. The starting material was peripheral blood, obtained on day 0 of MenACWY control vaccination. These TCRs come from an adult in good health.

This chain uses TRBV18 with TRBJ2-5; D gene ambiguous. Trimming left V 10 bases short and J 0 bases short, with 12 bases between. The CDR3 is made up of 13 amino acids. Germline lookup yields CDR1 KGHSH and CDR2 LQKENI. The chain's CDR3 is CATSRTNQETQYF. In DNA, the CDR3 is TGTGCCACCTCCCGGACCAACCAAGAGACCCAGTACTTC.

Here the CDR3 DNA reads TGTGCCAGCAGTTCTCAGGTGAGGGTGAACACTGAAGCTTTCTTT. Amino acids: CASSSQVRVNTEAFF. The chain uses TRBV9 and TRBJ1-1; unclear D gene. In germline, CDR1 is SGDLS, CDR2 YYNGEE. V lost 5 bases to trimming and J lost 0 bases, with 14 bases between them. This CDR3 has 15 residues.

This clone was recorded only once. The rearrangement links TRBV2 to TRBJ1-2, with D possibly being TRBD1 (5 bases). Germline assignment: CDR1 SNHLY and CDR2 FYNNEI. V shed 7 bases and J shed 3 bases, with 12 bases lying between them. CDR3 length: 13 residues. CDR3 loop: CASNQQGDYGYTF. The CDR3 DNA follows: TGTGCCAGCAATCAGCAGGGTGACTATGGCTACACCTTC.

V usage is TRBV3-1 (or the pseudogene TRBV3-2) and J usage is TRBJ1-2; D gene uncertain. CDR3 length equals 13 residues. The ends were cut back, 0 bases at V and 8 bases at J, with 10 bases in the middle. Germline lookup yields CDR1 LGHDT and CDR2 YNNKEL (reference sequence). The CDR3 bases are TGTGCCAGCAGCCAAGAGACGGACGGGGGCTACACCTTC. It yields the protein CASSQETDGGYTF.

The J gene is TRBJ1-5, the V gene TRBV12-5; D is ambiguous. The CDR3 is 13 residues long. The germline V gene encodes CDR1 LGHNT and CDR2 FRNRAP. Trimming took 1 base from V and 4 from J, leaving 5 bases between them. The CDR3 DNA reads TGTGCTAGTGGTTTGGCAGCTAATCAGCCCCAGCATTTT. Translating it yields CASGLAANQPQHF.

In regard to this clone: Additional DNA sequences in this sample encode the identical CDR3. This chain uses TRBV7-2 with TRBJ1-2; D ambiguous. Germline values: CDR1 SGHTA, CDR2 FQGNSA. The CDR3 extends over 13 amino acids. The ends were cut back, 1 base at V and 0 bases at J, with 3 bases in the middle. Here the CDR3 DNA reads TGTGCCAGCAGCTTAGACACTAACTATGGCTACACCTTC. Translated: CASSLDTNYGYTF. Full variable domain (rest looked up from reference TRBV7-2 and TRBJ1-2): GAGVSQSPSNKVTEKGKDVELRCDPISGHTALYWYRQSLGQGLEFLIYFQGNSAPDKSGLPSDRFSAERTGGSVSTLTIQRTQQEDSAVYLCASSLDTNYGYTFGSGTRLTVV.

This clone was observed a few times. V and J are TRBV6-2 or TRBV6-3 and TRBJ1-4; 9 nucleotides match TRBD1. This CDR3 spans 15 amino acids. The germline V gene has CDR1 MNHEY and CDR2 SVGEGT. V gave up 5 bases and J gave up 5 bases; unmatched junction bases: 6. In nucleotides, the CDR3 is TGTGCCAGCAGTGGGGCCGGGACAGGGAATGAAAAACTGTTTTTT. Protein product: CASSGAGTGNEKLFF.

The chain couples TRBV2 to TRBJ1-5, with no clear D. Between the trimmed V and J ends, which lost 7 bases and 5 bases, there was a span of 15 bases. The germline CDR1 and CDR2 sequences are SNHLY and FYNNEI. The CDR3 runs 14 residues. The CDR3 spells CASTHPTVDQPQHF. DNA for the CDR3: TGTGCCAGCACGCACCCCACGGTGGATCAGCCCCAGCATTTT.

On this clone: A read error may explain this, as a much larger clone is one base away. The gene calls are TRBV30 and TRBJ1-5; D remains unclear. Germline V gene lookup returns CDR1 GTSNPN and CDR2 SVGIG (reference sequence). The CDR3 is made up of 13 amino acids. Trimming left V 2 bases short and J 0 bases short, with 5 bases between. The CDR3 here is CAWSLDSNQPQHF. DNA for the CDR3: TGTGCCTGGAGTCTGGATAGCAATCAGCCCCAGCATTTT. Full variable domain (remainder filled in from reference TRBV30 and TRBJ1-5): SQTIHQWPATLVQPVGSPLSLECTVEGTSNPNLYWYRQAAGRGLQLLFYSVGIGQISSEVPQNLSASRPQDRQFILSSKKLLLSDSGFYLCAWSLDSNQPQHFGDGTRLSIL.

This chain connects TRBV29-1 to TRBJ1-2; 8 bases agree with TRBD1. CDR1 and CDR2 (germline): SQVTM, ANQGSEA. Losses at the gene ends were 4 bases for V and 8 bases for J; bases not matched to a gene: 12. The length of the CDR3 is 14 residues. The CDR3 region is CSVGATAGQGGYTF. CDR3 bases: TGCAGCGTTGGGGCAACGGCTGGACAGGGCGGCTACACCTTC.

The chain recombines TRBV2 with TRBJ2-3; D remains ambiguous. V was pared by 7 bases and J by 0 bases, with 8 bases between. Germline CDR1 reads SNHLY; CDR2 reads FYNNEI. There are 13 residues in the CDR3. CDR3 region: CASKGTSTDTQYF. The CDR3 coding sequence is TGTGCCAGCAAGGGTACTAGCACAGATACGCAGTATTTT.

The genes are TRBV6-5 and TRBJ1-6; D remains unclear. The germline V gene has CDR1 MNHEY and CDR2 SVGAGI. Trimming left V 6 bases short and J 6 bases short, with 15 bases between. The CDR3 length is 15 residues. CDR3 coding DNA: TGTGCCAGCAGAGCACCGGGCAGTCGTAATTCACCCCTCCACTTT. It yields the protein CASRAPGSRNSPLHF.

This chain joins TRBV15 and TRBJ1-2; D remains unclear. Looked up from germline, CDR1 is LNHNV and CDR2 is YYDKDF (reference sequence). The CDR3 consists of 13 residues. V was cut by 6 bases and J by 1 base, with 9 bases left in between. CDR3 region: CATSQTVNYGYTF. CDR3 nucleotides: TGTGCCACCAGTCAGACGGTTAACTATGGCTACACCTTC. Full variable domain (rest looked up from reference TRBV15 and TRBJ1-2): DAMVIQNPRYQVTQFGKPVTLSCSQTLNHNVMYWYQQKSSQAPKLLFHYYDKDFNNEADTPDNFQSRRPNTSFCFLDIRSPGLGDTAMYLCATSQTVNYGYTFGSGTRLTVV.

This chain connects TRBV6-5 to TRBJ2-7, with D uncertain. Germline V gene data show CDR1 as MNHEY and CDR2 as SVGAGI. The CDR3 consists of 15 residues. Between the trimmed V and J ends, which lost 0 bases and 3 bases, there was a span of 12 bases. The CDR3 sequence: CASSYSRGKGYEQYF. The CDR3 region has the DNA TGTGCCAGCAGTTACTCGAGAGGCAAGGGCTACGAGCAGTACTTC.

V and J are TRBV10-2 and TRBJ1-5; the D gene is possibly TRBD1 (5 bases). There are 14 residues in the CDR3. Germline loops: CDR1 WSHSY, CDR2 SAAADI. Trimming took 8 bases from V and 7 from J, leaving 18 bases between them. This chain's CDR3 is CASWTDREGQPQHF. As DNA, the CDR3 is TGCGCCAGCTGGACGGACCGGGAGGGGCAGCCCCAGCATTTT.

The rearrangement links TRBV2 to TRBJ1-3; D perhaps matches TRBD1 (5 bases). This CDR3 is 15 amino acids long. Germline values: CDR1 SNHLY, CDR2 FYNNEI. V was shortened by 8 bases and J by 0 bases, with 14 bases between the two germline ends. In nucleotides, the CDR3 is TGTGCCAGCCGGGGCCAGACCTTCTCTGGAAACACCATATATTTT. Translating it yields CASRGQTFSGNTIYF.

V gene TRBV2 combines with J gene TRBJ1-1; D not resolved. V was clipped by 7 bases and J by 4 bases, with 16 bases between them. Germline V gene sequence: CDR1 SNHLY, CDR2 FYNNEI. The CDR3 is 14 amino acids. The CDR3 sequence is CASTSQTVLTEAFF. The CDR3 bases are TGTGCCAGCACCTCCCAGACGGTACTCACTGAAGCTTTCTTT.

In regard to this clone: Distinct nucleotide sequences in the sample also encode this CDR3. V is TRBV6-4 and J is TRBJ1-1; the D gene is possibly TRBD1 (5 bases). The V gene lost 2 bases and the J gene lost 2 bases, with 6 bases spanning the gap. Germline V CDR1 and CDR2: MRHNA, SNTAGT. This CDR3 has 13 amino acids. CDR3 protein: CASSDRGNTEAFF. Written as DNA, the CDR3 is TGTGCCAGCAGTGACAGGGGAAACACTGAAGCTTTCTTT.

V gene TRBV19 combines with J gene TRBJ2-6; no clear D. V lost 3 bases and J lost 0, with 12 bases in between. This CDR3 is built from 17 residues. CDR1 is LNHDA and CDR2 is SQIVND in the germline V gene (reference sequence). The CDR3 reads CASSILRSSSGANVLTF. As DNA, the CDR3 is TGTGCCAGTAGTATCCTCCGGTCGAGCTCTGGGGCCAACGTCCTGACTTTC.

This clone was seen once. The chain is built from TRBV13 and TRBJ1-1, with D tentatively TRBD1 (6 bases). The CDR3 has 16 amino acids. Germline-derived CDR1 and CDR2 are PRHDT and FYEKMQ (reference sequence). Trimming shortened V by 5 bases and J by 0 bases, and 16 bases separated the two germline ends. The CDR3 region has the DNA TGTGCCAGCAGCCAGCGGGACTGGGGGCTGAACACTGAAGCTTTCTTT. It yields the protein CASSQRDWGLNTEAFF.

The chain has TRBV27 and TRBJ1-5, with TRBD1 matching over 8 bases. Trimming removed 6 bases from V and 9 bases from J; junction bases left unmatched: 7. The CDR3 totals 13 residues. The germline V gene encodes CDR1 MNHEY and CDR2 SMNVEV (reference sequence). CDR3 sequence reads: CASRLTGGGPQHF. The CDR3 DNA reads TGTGCCAGCAGGCTCACAGGGGGAGGGCCCCAGCATTTT.

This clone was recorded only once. The CDR3 reads CASSYTGTQYF. The CDR3 DNA sequence: TGTGCCAGCAGTTATACCGGGACCCAGTACTTC. The chain recombines TRBV6-2 or TRBV6-3 with TRBJ2-5; D unclear. V lost 3 bases and J lost 7, with 6 bases in between. Germline V gives CDR1 MNHEY, CDR2 SVGEGT. The CDR3 covers 11 residues.

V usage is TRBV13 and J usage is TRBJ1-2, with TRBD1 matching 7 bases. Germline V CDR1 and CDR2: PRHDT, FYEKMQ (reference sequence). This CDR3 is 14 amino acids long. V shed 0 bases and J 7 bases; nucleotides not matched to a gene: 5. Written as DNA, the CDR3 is TGTGCCAGCAGCTTAGGTAGGGGACAGAGTGGCTACACCTTC. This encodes CASSLGRGQSGYTF.

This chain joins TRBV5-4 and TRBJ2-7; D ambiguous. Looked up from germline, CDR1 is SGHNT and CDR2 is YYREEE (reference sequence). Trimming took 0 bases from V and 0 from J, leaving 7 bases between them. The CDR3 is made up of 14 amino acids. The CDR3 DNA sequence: TGTGCCAGCAGCTTGGACAGTAGCTCCTACGAGCAGTACTTC. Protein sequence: CASSLDSSSYEQYF.